This T cell receptor (beta chain) appears in the sequencing data of a study of T-cell reconstitution after alpha-beta-depleted transplantation in children. Points from the study as a whole: About two months after transplant, alpha-beta T cells reportedly came from several hundred expanded graft clones. It was surviving recipient T cells and thymic progenitors that gave some patients high TCRbeta diversity at day 60.

This sample's TCRbeta library carried unique molecular identifier barcodes. TCRdb ran MiXCR on the PCR reads and lists one entry per CDR3 protein. This table holds about 830,000 distinct CDR3 sequences, under 20% found once. This CDR3 spans 17 amino acids. Germline V lookup: CDR1 SEHNR, CDR2 FQNEAQ (reference sequence). Trimming took off 6 bases at V and 8 bases at J, with 26 bases between the two ends. Concerning this clonotype: Its antigen is currently unknown.

The source was PBMCs, mostly from graft donor cells, collected 360 days after TCRalphabeta/CD19-depleted stem cell transplant. The V and J genes are TRBV7-9 and TRBJ2-1, with a weak D call TRBD2 (6 bases). This clonotype originated in a male patient younger than 18 who had a stem cell transplant for acute lymphoblastic leukemia, so the T cells may come from the graft donor. Here the CDR3 DNA reads TGTGCCAGCAGACTAACCCGGGGAGGCTCTTGGCGCGATGAGCAGTTCTTC. Amino acid sequence: CASRLTRGGSWRDEQFF.